This TCR beta chain was recorded in a study of cytomegalovirus exposure and HLA in healthy donors (dated by TCRdb to 2017 to 2019). About the investigation overall: An earlier analysis of fewer than 750 of the donors reported under 300 Gb of sequence data and approximately 120 million unique TCR beta sequences obtained from about 179 million T cells. The later analysis used no new phenotypic data to find candidate immune exposures, relying instead on TCR beta sequences and their occurrence across donors. Donor age, sex, ethnicity and CMV serostatus were compiled together with the repertoire data. Across under 500 genotyped donors of the cohort, an average of approximately 240,000 unique TCR beta nucleotide sequences per donor were sequenced, and approximately 17% of those sequences were non-productive. Every repertoire in the discovery cohort had been generated on one and the same sequencing platform. The number of donors typed differed by locus, with about 629-630 for A, B, C, DRB1 and DQB1, roughly 520 for DQA1, 600 to 610 for DPA1, and 400 to 490 for DPB1. In a later genetic analysis, genome-wide SNP genotypes for about 55% of the 666 donors were used, and that subset was treated as a discovery cohort. HLA typing included class I and class II loci at four-digit resolution. A later analysis re-analyzed previously published TCR beta repertoires from roughly 600 donors and added high-resolution HLA genotyping to study TCR occurrence patterns. An early release covering some 640 HLA-typed donors comprised 250 to 350 gigabases of sequencing data and around 80 million unique TCR sequences. The genetic ancestry cluster associated with self-reported Caucasian donors included 65% to 90% of the approximately 430 genotyped donors. Four to six DR-DQ haplotypes were handled as single units for association and clustering because linkage in the cohort was strong. The study used immunosequencing to profile the T cell repertoires of 670 or so subjects and linked those repertoires to cytomegalovirus serostatus. An earlier analysis of some 500 of the donors used high-throughput TCR beta sequencing to judge whether each TCR beta V gene segment behaved as functional or pseudogenic. The aim of the study was to test whether cataloging public T cell receptors could identify signatures of past pathogen exposure. A separate validation cohort of 100 to 150 different subjects was used in addition to the 666-subject first cohort. To predict cytomegalovirus infection status, the study brought together high-throughput TCR immunosequencing, statistical association of individual TCRs with disease status, and machine learning.

V is reduced by 2 bases and J by 2 bases, leaving a spacing of 11 bases between them. From a lookup of the germline V gene, CDR1 and CDR2 are MDHEN and SYDVKM. Spanning cysteine to phenylalanine, the CDR3 consists of 15 amino acids. This entry keeps only the CDR3 DNA: 45 bases, framed from base 1. Library preparation was by the immunoSEQ multiplex PCR assay. For the multiplex PCR, a mixture combining 60 forward primers for TCR Vbeta segments and 13 reverse primers for TCR Jbeta segments was used. Amplification of the CDR3 region of rearranged TCR beta genes was performed with a multiplex PCR assay on genomic DNA. The amplified TCR beta libraries were sequenced on the Illumina HiSeq System as 87-base-pair reads. From the authors' description of their analysis: A later analysis counted tens of millions of unique TCR beta chains across the 666 repertoires, and 9 million to 14 million of these chains were shared by at least two donors. A nearest-neighbor algorithm error-corrected the raw reads and collapsed the reads into unique sequences, merging closely related sequences to remove PCR and sequencing errors. V, D and J gene segments were assigned by aligning CDR3 sequences to IMGT reference sequences. For a sequence to be retained, at least a six-nucleotide match to both a V gene segment and a J gene segment was required. A rearrangement was called productive if the CDR3 had no stop codons and remained in frame with V and J, and every other rearrangement was called non-productive. Following IMGT convention, CDR3 was defined as the stretch from the second conserved V-encoded cysteine up to the conserved J-encoded phenylalanine. Sequences without an unambiguous match to a single V gene segment were excluded from the earlier analysis of about 630 of the donors. In an earlier analysis of several hundred of the donors, V segments were called functional above 56.7% productive rearrangements and were called segregating when the between-donor standard deviation exceeded 5%. A statistical classification framework was built for diagnosing cytomegalovirus status from the catalog of TCR beta chain sequences. In a later analysis, V and J genes were assigned by comparing TCR nucleotide sequences against IMGT/GENE-DB human TR gene sequences. In a later analysis, CDR3 sequences and most-parsimonious VDJ recombination scenarios were assigned using the TCRdist pipeline. In a later analysis, each TCR beta chain was defined by its CDR3 amino acid sequence together with its V-gene family, and reads lacking a unique V-gene family were excluded. As a way to deal with suspected cross-contamination and a sequencing artifact, a later analysis dropped approximately 570 nucleotide sequences that were highly shared and had low generation probability. In a later analysis, a clonal expansion index was calculated for each public chain from normalized within-repertoire ranks of inferred template counts. In a later analysis, generation probabilities were computed using a VDJ recombination model fitted to out-of-frame rearrangements, and the results were checked against IGoR. In a later analysis, TCR-TCR, TCR-HLA and TCR-CMV co-occurrence was scored with hypergeometric tests, and a repertoire-size bias correction was applied to TCR pairs. In a later analysis, false discovery rates were estimated by permuting HLA or CMV assignments 20 times. In a later analysis, co-occurring TCRs were grouped with DBSCAN, and TCRdist sequence similarity was added when clustering was performed within HLA-allele-positive subsets. Repertoires with fewer than 30,000 or more than 120,000 public chains, plus five repertoires with anomalous nucleotide sharing, were excluded from co-occurrence clustering. TCRdb stores this immuneACCESS table with in-frame sequences only. Part of the clones is absent; in the studies checked, under half of the shortfall reflects unresolved V genes, and no reason is known for the rest. The V and J calls and clone size come from that table; D and trimming were worked out from the DNA. The sample table contains around 130,000 clones; only one count was recorded for around 9% of them. The top ten clonotypes cover 5.5% of the sample.

General conclusions and limits of the study: Some IMGT-functional V segments, including TRBV6-2 and TRBV6-3, could not be told apart with the 87-base-pair reads, so those segments were excluded. In a later analysis, HLA-associated TCR beta chains were found to be more clonally expanded and to have lower generation probabilities than equally common non-associated chains. In this cohort, only TCR beta chains were sequenced, and detectable features were limited by the absence of alpha or paired-chain data. Because some donors lacked HLA typing at each locus, the association tests relied only on the typed subset. Several of the top co-occurrence clusters appeared to be linked to parvovirus B19, influenza, CMV and Epstein-Barr virus, according to a later analysis. In a later genetic analysis, a missense DCLRE1C variant was associated with V-gene and J-gene trimming of TCR beta chains, and the association was replicated in an independent cohort. A few of the identified cytomegalovirus-associated TCR beta chains were confirmed in vitro to be specific for cytomegalovirus antigens. A later analysis associated 16,951 TCR beta sequences with specific HLA alleles at a false discovery rate of 0.05. A cluster of highly shared sequence variants was judged likely to be a technical artifact of the sequencing pipeline. According to a later analysis, most CMV-associated TCR beta chains appeared to be HLA-restricted, and the HLA associations seemed to be driven largely by CMV exposure. Across donors, most TCR sequences were observed very rarely, whereas some public TCRs were present in many individuals. A total of about 180 TCR beta chains were listed by the study as associated with cytomegalovirus. The earlier analysis of fewer than 750 of the donors excluded 15 to 20 rarely observed V segments, including chromosome 9 orphons, because counts were too low. The only immune exposure information available for the cohort was CMV serostatus. In an earlier analysis of fewer than 700 of the donors, most TCR beta V segments appeared in productive rearrangements about 87% or about 30% of the time, broadly matching IMGT annotations. Correlated functional status among segregating V segments might be attributable to linkage disequilibrium, but an unknown experimental factor could not be ruled out. Strong co-occurrence of HLA alleles, especially DR and DQ, made assigning TCR associations to individual alleles difficult. In a later genetic analysis, fewer N-insertions in productive TCRs were reported among donors in an Asian-associated ancestry cluster than the roughly 710-donor mean. A further reported finding was that TCR beta sequences accurately predicted the HLA-A and HLA-B alleles for most subjects in the first cohort. According to a later analysis, TCR association rates differed among HLA loci, with DRB1 alleles showing the most associated TCRs and HLA-C alleles showing the fewest. Cytomegalovirus status was reported to be diagnosed by the classifier with high specificity and sensitivity in both the original and validation cohorts. Sequencing depth was assumed to be roughly uniform across donors in the presence/absence analyses, though that assumption may not hold. It was suggested by the authors that the approach could potentially be generalized to other disease states and immunological phenotypes.

In total, fewer than 750 healthy bone marrow donors made up the cohort. Cohort members were all nominally healthy when sampled, although unrecorded immune exposures were likely present. The donor was CMV seronegative and belonged to the group of 352 seronegative cohort members. Each donor provided a peripheral blood sample, and peripheral blood mononuclear cells were used for TCR beta sequencing. Genomic DNA was extracted from the blood cell samples with the Qiagen DNeasy Blood Extraction Kit. About this clone itself: Its antigen is still unknown. Base qualities are not at hand, and no much larger clone is one base apart.

The V and J genes are TRBV28 and TRBJ2-3; matching of 5 bases hints at TRBD2 as the D gene. The sample comprised PBMCs. The source of this sequence is a man aged 35 to 55 in good health and CMV-seronegative. The CDR3 in this case is CASSLLLADTDTQYF. The nucleotide sequence is TGTGCCAGCAGTTTACTTCTAGCTGACACAGATACGCAGTATTTT.